The rows below give T cell receptor beta chains drawn from one sample of a study of T-cell reconstitution after alpha-beta-depleted transplantation in children. TCRdb re-analysed the PCR reads in MiXCR, keeping a single row per CDR3 protein. The sample contains some 300,000 distinct CDR3 sequences, around 7.1% of which appear only once. The source was peripheral blood, collected 360 days after TCRalphabeta/CD19-depleted stem cell transplant. The receptors were gathered from a female patient younger than 10 who had a stem cell transplant for Fanconi anemia, so the T cells may come from the graft donor. Both conserved end residues are part of each CDR3. The D gene is left open where the match is weak. Not every row has a clone size; where given, it reads once, few, many or a size class.

TRBV10-2	TRBJ1-1	NA	many	TGCGCCAGCAGTGTAGCAGGGGACACTGAAGCTTTCTTT	CASSVAGDTEAFF
TRBV29-1	TRBJ2-7	NA	many	TGCAGCGTTGTAGGGGGGAACTCCTACGAGCAGTACTTC	CSVVGGNSYEQYF
TRBV15	TRBJ2-5	NA	NA	TGTGCCACCAGCAGGATGCGGACCGGGTCCGGGGAGACCCAGTACTTC	CATSRMRTGSGETQYF
TRBV20-1	TRBJ1-2	TRBD1	few	TGCAGTGACACCAGAAGGGGGCGAGGCTACACCTTC	CSDTRRGRGYTF
TRBV12-3/TRBV12-4	TRBJ1-5	NA	few	TGTGCCAGCAGCAGCAACACAGGGTATAATCAGCCCCAGCATTTT	CASSSNTGYNQPQHF
TRBV27	TRBJ1-4	TRBD1	NA	TGTGCCAGCAGATTACAGGGGGAGAGTGAAAAACTGTTTTTT	CASRLQGESEKLFF
TRBV5-1	TRBJ1-1	NA	NA	TGCGCCAGCAGTGGCGGGTACGTGAACACTGAAGCTTTCTTT	CASSGGYVNTEAFF
TRBV5-1	TRBJ2-1	TRBD2	few	TGCGCCAGCAGCACCGGGACTAGCGGGAGGGCCTCCAATGAGCAGTTCTTC	CASSTGTSGRASNEQFF
TRBV12-3/TRBV12-4	TRBJ1-1	NA	many	TGTGCCAGCAGTTTAAAAAGACCTAACACTGAAGCTTTCTTT	CASSLKRPNTEAFF
TRBV5-6	TRBJ1-2	TRBD1	NA	TGTGCCAGCAGCTGGACAGGCGGAATTTACACCTTC	CASSWTGGIYTF
TRBV16	TRBJ1-4	TRBD1	few	TGTGCCAGCATTTCGGGGACAGGGAAACTGTTTTTT	CASISGTGKLFF
TRBV7-9	TRBJ1-2	NA	few	TGTGCCAGCAGCCCCTCCACAGGGAATGGCTACACCTTC	CASSPSTGNGYTF
TRBV6-1	TRBJ1-1	NA	many	TGTGCCAGCAGGACAACAGAGGGGCGAATGAACACTGAAGCTTTCTTT	CASRTTEGRMNTEAFF
TRBV3-1	TRBJ1-2	TRBD1	NA	TGTGCCAGCAGCCACCCAGGGGGAGTCTATGGCTACACCTTC	CASSHPGGVYGYTF
TRBV29-1	TRBJ1-2	NA	NA	TGCAGCGTTGACCGGGGGAGAGGGGGCTACACCTTC	CSVDRGRGGYTF
TRBV20-1	TRBJ2-1	NA	many	TGCAGTGCTAGTGCGTCCCTCTCCTACAATGAGCAGTTCTTC	CSASASLSYNEQFF
TRBV6-1	TRBJ1-3	NA	NA	TGTGCCAGCAGTGAAGAAGGGGCGCCTGGAAACACCATATATTTT	CASSEEGAPGNTIYF
TRBV11-2	TRBJ1-2	NA	NA	TGTGCCAGCAGCCCCCCATCGGGGGATAAGGACTATGGCTACACCTTC	CASSPPSGDKDYGYTF
TRBV5-1	TRBJ2-2	NA	many	TGCGCCAGCAGCCTAGGTGGAGGGAGGAATACCGGGGAGCTGTTTTTT	CASSLGGGRNTGELFF
TRBV19	TRBJ2-5	NA	few	TGTGCCAGTAGCCGCTTGGCGGGCTTGGAGACCCAGTACTTC	CASSRLAGLETQYF
TRBV9	TRBJ2-7	TRBD2	many	TGTGCCAGCAGCGAGAGCGGGGGGGCGTCTTTCGAGCAGTACTTC	CASSESGGASFEQYF
TRBV28	TRBJ1-4	NA	few	TGTGCCGGACAGTCAACTAATGAAAAACTGTTTTTT	CAGQSTNEKLFF
TRBV9	TRBJ2-1	TRBD2	NA	TGTGCCAGCAGCGCCGGGACTACAATCTTTAGCCGGTTCTTC	CASSAGTTIFSRFF
TRBV3-1	TRBJ1-5	NA	NA	TGTGCCAGCAGCGACCCGGACAATTCGAGAGGTCAGCCCCAGCATTTT	CASSDPDNSRGQPQHF
TRBV7-9	TRBJ1-2	NA	NA	TGTGCCAGCAGCTTAGAATCGGGGTCCTTCTATGGCTACACCTTC	CASSLESGSFYGYTF
TRBV6-1	TRBJ2-2	TRBD1	many	TGTGCCAGCAGCTTTAGGGACAGTTGGACCGGGGAGCTGTTTTTT	CASSFRDSWTGELFF
TRBV24-1	TRBJ1-1	TRBD1	NA	TGTGCCACCAGGGGGGCATTAGACAGGGGCATTACTGAAGCTTTCTTT	CATRGALDRGITEAFF
TRBV6-1	TRBJ2-1	TRBD2	NA	TGTGCCAGCAGAGCCGGGACTAGCGGGTTCAATGAGCAGTTCTTC	CASRAGTSGFNEQFF
TRBV5-1	TRBJ2-5	NA	many	TGCGCCAGCAGCTTGGGTGCTCCCCGAAAGTACCAAGAGACCCAGTACTTC	CASSLGAPRKYQETQYF
TRBV6-5	TRBJ1-1	NA	many	TGTGCCAGCAGTTACTCACAGCTGGTGAACACTGAAGCTTTCTTT	CASSYSQLVNTEAFF
TRBV29-1	TRBJ1-5	NA	many	TGCAGCGCCAACACAGGGAGGAAAACTCCAAAACATCAGCCCCAGCATTTT	CSANTGRKTPKHQPQHF
TRBV7-9	TRBJ1-1	NA	few	TGTGCCAGCAAATCCCCGAACACTGAAGCTTTCTTT	CASKSPNTEAFF